This T cell receptor (beta chain) derives from a study of blood T cells in healthy people across ages. Study-level results: Measured against age, TCR beta diversity per million T cells decreased in a roughly linear manner. Because sorting was not performed, PBMCs prevented conclusive naive versus antigen-experienced comparison.

A second PCR of about 6 to 11 cycles used a sample-barcoded 5' primer and a J-beta primer mix. TCRdb recomputed calls from the 5' RACE reads with MiXCR, one row per CDR3 protein. The table has about 1,800,000 distinct CDR3 sequences, roughly 27% seen once. Per germline, CDR1 MGHRA and CDR2 YSYEKL. V gave up 3 bases and J gave up 3 bases, with 14 bases separating them. This CDR3 contains 16 residues. On this clonotype: What it recognizes is unknown.

The source is a woman aged 25 to 39 in good health. The rearrangement uses TRBV4-1 and TRBJ2-2; perhaps TRBD2 as D (6 bases). Sample: blood. In nucleotides, the CDR3 is TGCGCCAGCAGCCAGGAGAGCTGGGAGGACACCGGGGAGCTGTTTTTT. Translating it yields CASSQESWEDTGELFF.